The clone carrying this TCR beta chain came up many times. Its specificity is unknown. Source study methods: Between-group CDR3 differences, defined by clinicopathological status, yielded a distant-metastasis classifier for papillary thyroid cancer. Using MiXCR, TCRdb re-called clones from the PCR reads. TCRdb assigned the V and J calls; the authors' analysis was not used. The data contain fewer than 50,000 clones, 25% to 30% of them singletons. Losses at the gene ends were 4 bases for V and 9 bases for J; bases not matched to a gene: 9. Per germline, CDR1 SGHTA and CDR2 FQGNSA. This CDR3 has 15 residues. This sample stems from a study of metastatic and nonmetastatic thyroid tumors. Study in general: Samples came from malignant and benign thyroid patients, and repertoires were compared across blood and tumor or nodule tissue. Study-level points and caveats: A significant increase in TCR beta diversity was reportedly seen in malignant thyroid tumors relative to benign nodules, in blood and tumor.

Thyroid surgery was performed in patients who had received no treatment beforehand. The rearrangement uses TRBV7-2 and TRBJ2-1, with 10 bases aligning to TRBD2. This TCR derives from a male donor with papillary thyroid cancer or a benign thyroid nodule (not recorded which). Some clones in this sample may be carry-over from other donors' samples. The sequencing sample was made of blood. CDR3 sequence: CASSWSGTSVGEQFF. CDR3 bases: TGTGCCAGCAGCTGGAGCGGGACTAGCGTCGGTGAGCAGTTCTTC.